This TCR beta chain was retrieved from a study of blood T cell repertoires in COVID-19 (dated by TCRdb to about 2020). As for the study more broadly: Samples from collaborators originated in the United States, Italy and Spain and spanned both the acute and convalescent phases of COVID-19. A freely available public database, intended as a resource for researchers studying the immune response to SARS-CoV-2, is where the repertoires were released. Deeply sampled blood TCRbeta repertoires from subjects exposed to, actively infected with, or recovered from COVID-19 were included in the dataset. HLA class I and class II types, where available, came from metadata supplied by the sample provider rather than from assay-based typing. A de-identified subject ID, COVID-19 status, age in years and sex were almost always included in the sample metadata. The prospective study material was composed of cDNA or gDNA derived from T cells, B-cell-depleted T cells, or PBMCs. Samples were obtained from the ongoing ImmuneRACE study (first 160 participants) and from 1,254 subjects provided by 6 global collaborators.

Germline trimming amounts to 4 bases on V and 6 bases on J, with 6 as the count of junction bases outside the gene matches. For CDR1 and CDR2, the germline V gene lists SNHLY and FYNNEI. From the cysteine through the phenylalanine, the CDR3 covers 15 amino acids. CDR3 DNA is the only sequence kept; it has 45 bases, read in frame from the first base. Study-wide conclusions, independent of this receptor: How much clinical and demographic metadata was included differed by source and by participant, and the metadata was provided uncurated.

TCRbeta CDR3 regions were amplified from genomic DNA using the immunoSEQ Assay, a bias-controlled multiplex PCR. The authors' pipeline ran thus. The number of nucleated cells in each sample was estimated by amplification of reference gene primers within the assay. To quantify the absolute abundance of each unique TCRbeta CDR3 rearrangement, sequence reads were collapsed and filtered. For each sample, productive Simpson clonality was calculated as the square root of Simpson's diversity index over productive rearrangements. This is the immuneACCESS table as TCRdb keeps it, with only in-frame sequences that have V and J called. A part of the clones is gone; compared with another copy, unresolved V genes explain less than half, and the rest is unexplained. V, J and clone size are those of that table, while D and trimming were read from the DNA. This sample is represented by under 50,000 clones; just under 70% of them were singletons. Of the sample, 5.5% to 6.5% falls within the top ten clones.

About this clone: Its antigen target is currently unknown. Per-base qualities were not stored, and no clone one base away is much larger.

Each collaborating institution followed its own protocols to collect whole blood in K2EDTA tubes. For TCRbeta analysis, collaborator samples were shipped as frozen whole blood, as isolated PBMCs, or as DNA extracted from either sample type. Sequencing was performed on peripheral blood. The receptor was derived from a man aged 80 or over with acute or convalescent COVID-19. The chain is encoded by TRBV2 joined to TRBJ1-5, and TRBD1 matches 10 of the central bases. The CDR3 loop reads CASSGTGGRAQPQHF. The DNA is TGTGCCAGCAGTGGGACAGGGGGGAGGGCTCAGCCCCAGCATTTT.